This is a list of T cell receptor beta chains from one sample in a study of immune cell composition in non-small cell lung cancer. Clones were sequenced by immunoSEQ multiplex PCR, and TCRdb holds only the in-frame ones, with some missing. The table has roughly 5,000 clones, just over 75% seen once. The specimen sequenced was lung tumor tissue. Receptor source: a human donor with non-small cell lung cancer. The CDR3 runs from the conserved cysteine through the conserved F or W. A D gene is named only where the DNA matches it firmly.

D gene: TRBD2; J gene: TRBJ2-5; V gene: TRBV5-6; CDR3 protein: CASSLAVGEGTQYF; CDR3 DNA: TGTGCCAGCAGCTTGGCCGTAGGGGAGGGGACCCAGTACTTC
D gene: TRBD1; J gene: TRBJ1-2; V gene: TRBV7-6; CDR3 protein: CASSLGTGRYGYTF; CDR3 DNA: TGTGCCAGCAGCTTAGGGACAGGACGTTATGGCTACACCTTC
D gene: NA; J gene: TRBJ1-5; V gene: TRBV6-1; CDR3 protein: CASSESWGRNQPQHF; CDR3 DNA: TGTGCCAGCAGTGAAAGCTGGGGGCGAAATCAGCCCCAGCATTTT
D gene: NA; J gene: TRBJ2-1; V gene: TRBV5-1; CDR3 protein: CASNPPEAGRHEQFF; CDR3 DNA: TGCGCCAGCAACCCCCCCGAAGCGGGTAGGCATGAGCAGTTCTTC
D gene: NA; J gene: TRBJ1-6; V gene: TRBV5-1; CDR3 protein: CASSWGVPSTGSPLHF; CDR3 DNA: TGCGCCAGCAGCTGGGGGGTCCCCTCAACGGGGTCACCCCTCCACTTT
D gene: TRBD2; J gene: TRBJ2-3; V gene: TRBV7-6; CDR3 protein: CASSLGAGVGLSTDTQYF; CDR3 DNA: TGTGCCAGCAGCTTAGGGGCGGGAGTCGGTCTTAGCACAGATACGCAGTATTTT
D gene: NA; J gene: TRBJ1-1; V gene: TRBV9; CDR3 protein: CASSVGTGSNTEAFF; CDR3 DNA: TGTGCCAGCAGCGTAGGTACCGGGTCGAACACTGAAGCTTTCTTT
D gene: NA; J gene: TRBJ1-5; V gene: TRBV7-2; CDR3 protein: CASSVNMGNQPQHF; CDR3 DNA: TGTGCCAGCAGCGTCAACATGGGCAATCAGCCCCAGCATTTT
D gene: NA; J gene: TRBJ2-3; V gene: TRBV30; CDR3 protein: CAWSPSGTWAQYF; CDR3 DNA: TGTGCCTGGAGTCCATCAGGAACGTGGGCGCAGTATTTT
D gene: TRBD1; J gene: TRBJ1-1; V gene: TRBV9; CDR3 protein: CASSVGLAGGLGTEAFF; CDR3 DNA: TGTGCCAGCAGCGTAGGGTTGGCAGGGGGGTTAGGAACTGAAGCTTTCTTT
D gene: NA; J gene: TRBJ2-1; V gene: TRBV14; CDR3 protein: CASSQAVPPNEQFF; CDR3 DNA: TGTGCCAGCAGCCAAGCAGTGCCTCCCAATGAGCAGTTCTTC
D gene: NA; J gene: TRBJ1-1; V gene: TRBV6-6; CDR3 protein: CASSSEAFF; CDR3 DNA: TGTGCCAGCAGCAGTGAAGCTTTCTTT
D gene: NA; J gene: TRBJ2-3; V gene: TRBV18; CDR3 protein: CASSQDSETDTQYF; CDR3 DNA: TGTGCCAGCTCACAGGACTCTGAAACAGATACGCAGTATTTT
D gene: NA; J gene: TRBJ2-1; V gene: TRBV7-6; CDR3 protein: CASSPGLAYNEQFF; CDR3 DNA: TGTGCCAGCAGCCCGGGACTTGCTTACAATGAGCAGTTCTTC
D gene: TRBD2; J gene: TRBJ2-3; V gene: TRBV7-7; CDR3 protein: CASSSGGSGTDTQYF; CDR3 DNA: TGTGCTAGCAGCTCGGGGGGTAGCGGCACAGATACGCAGTATTTT
D gene: NA; J gene: TRBJ2-5; V gene: TRBV29-1; CDR3 protein: CSVDLTGQETQYF; CDR3 DNA: TGCAGCGTTGATCTCACAGGACAAGAGACCCAGTACTTC
D gene: NA; J gene: TRBJ1-5; V gene: TRBV6-5; CDR3 protein: CASSYSGSSNQPQHF; CDR3 DNA: TGTGCCAGCAGTTACTCGGGGAGCAGCAATCAGCCCCAGCATTTT
D gene: TRBD2; J gene: TRBJ2-1; V gene: TRBV9; CDR3 protein: CASSPHGTSGGDEQFF; CDR3 DNA: TGTGCCAGCAGCCCCCACGGGACTAGCGGGGGAGATGAGCAGTTCTTC